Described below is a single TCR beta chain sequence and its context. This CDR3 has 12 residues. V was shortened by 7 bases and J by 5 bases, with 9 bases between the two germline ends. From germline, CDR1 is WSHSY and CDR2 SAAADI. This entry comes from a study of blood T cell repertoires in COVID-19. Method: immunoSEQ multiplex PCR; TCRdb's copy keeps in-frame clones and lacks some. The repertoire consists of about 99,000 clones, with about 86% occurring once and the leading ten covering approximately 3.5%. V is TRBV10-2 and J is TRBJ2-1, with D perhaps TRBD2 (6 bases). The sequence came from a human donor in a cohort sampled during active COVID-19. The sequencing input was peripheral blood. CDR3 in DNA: TGCGCCAGCAATGGGGGGAACAATGAGCAGTTCTTC. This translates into CASNGGNNEQFF.